One sample yielded the 31 T cell receptor beta chains listed below, sequenced in a study of CXCR3-negative and CXCR3-positive naive CD8 T cells. Their target antigens are unknown. Findings and caveats of the study: Naive cells that were CXCR3-positive had more hydrophobic TRB CDR3s (compared with CXCR3-negative naive cells).

Via 5' RACE with UMI labels, TRB cDNA libraries were prepared. TCRdb reprocessed the 5' RACE reads, with one entry per CDR3 protein and no DNA. This table lists roughly 140,000 distinct CDR3 sequences. Sequencing input: naive CXCR3+ CD8+ T cells from blood. Subset specified: CD45RO-CCR7+CD27+CD95- naive CD8+ T cells expressing CXCR3 (TNR3+). The receptor set was obtained from a human donor in good health. Some clones in this sample may be carry-over from other donors' samples.

The chain recombines TRBV7-9 with TRBJ2-2; without DNA, the TCRdb call of TRBD1 cannot be checked. The CDR3 sequence is 16 residues long. Per the germline V gene, CDR1 is SEHNR and CDR2 is FQNEAQ (reference sequence). The CDR3: CASSSRWGDNTGELFF.

V usage is TRBV15 and J usage is TRBJ1-4; no DNA is available, so the TRBD1 call from TCRdb remains unchecked. The germline CDR1 and CDR2 sequences are LNHNV and YYDKDF (reference sequence). CDR3 length equals 15 residues. The CDR3 spells CATSRTRGANEKLFF.

V is TRBV23-1 and J is TRBJ2-5; TCRdb proposes TRBD1, but this gene call is untestable without DNA. TRBV23-1 is recorded as an ORF, its role being uncertain. The CDR3 extends over 16 amino acids. The CDR3: CASLSRDRGGKETQYF.

CDR3 amino acids: CASSHGYTEAFF. This rearrangement joins TRBV14 to TRBJ1-1. Germline CDR1 SGHDN, CDR2 FVKESK. The CDR3 is 12 residues long.

CDR3: CASSQVRNSNQPQHF. This chain joins TRBV4-1 and TRBJ1-5. The CDR3 is 15 amino acids. Germline V gives CDR1 MGHRA, CDR2 YSYEKL.

The chain recombines TRBV15 with TRBJ2-7. Germline-derived CDR1 and CDR2 are LNHNV and YYDKDF (reference sequence). The CDR3 contains 14 residues. CDR3 in amino acids: CATSRGEERSEQYF.

V and J are TRBV6-5 and TRBJ2-5. The germline V gene encodes CDR1 MNHEY and CDR2 SVGAGI. The CDR3 consists of 13 residues. CDR3 residues: CASSLAGAETQYF.

V and J are TRBV5-6 and TRBJ2-3; TCRdb picks TRBD2, but there is no DNA to check that call. The CDR3 covers 18 residues. Germline V gene lookup returns CDR1 SGHDT and CDR2 YYEEEE. CDR3 region: CASSIVGLLADKGDTQYF.

The genes are TRBV14 and TRBJ2-7; TCRdb indicates TRBD1, and absent DNA this call remains unverified. Germline V lookup: CDR1 SGHDN, CDR2 FVKESK. The CDR3 has 14 amino acids. This CDR3 reads CASSQPGQYDEQYF. The variable domain in full, completed from reference TRBV14 and TRBJ2-7, reads EAGVTQFPSHSVIEKGQTVTLRCDPISGHDNLYWYRRVMGKEIKFLLHFVKESKQDESGMPNNRFLAERTGGTYSTLKVQPAELEDSGVYFCASSQPGQYDEQYFGPGTRLTVT.

The chain joins TRBV28 to TRBJ2-1. Germline CDR1 is MDHEN and CDR2 is SYDVKM. The CDR3 runs to 11 residues. The CDR3 spells CASSWFNEQFF. Supplemented by reference TRBV28 and TRBJ2-1, the full variable domain reads DVKVTQSSRYLVKRTGEKVFLECVQDMDHENMFWYRQDPGLGLRLIYFSYDVKMKEKGDIPEGYSVSREKKERFSLILESASTNQTSMYLCASSWFNEQFFGPGTRLTVL.

The V and J genes are TRBV13 and TRBJ2-1. The germline gives CDR1 PRHDT, CDR2 FYEKMQ (reference sequence). CDR3 length equals 14 residues. CDR3 sequence reads: CASSLATSYNEQFF.

The CDR3 protein is CASSPREPGSSYEQYF. The chain links TRBV7-9 to TRBJ2-7; lacking DNA, the TRBD1 call made by TCRdb goes unchecked. Germline lookup yields CDR1 SEHNR and CDR2 FQNEAQ (reference sequence). This CDR3 has 16 residues.

The V and J genes are TRBV18 and TRBJ1-2; TCRdb gives TRBD1 as the D gene, but with no DNA this cannot be confirmed. Germline V gene data show CDR1 as KGHSH and CDR2 as LQKENI. This CDR3 region has 15 residues. Here the CDR3 reads CASSPTGQGDYGYTF. Filled out from reference TRBV18 and TRBJ1-2, the complete variable domain reads NAGVMQNPRHLVRRRGQEARLRCSPMKGHSHVYWYRQLPEEGLKFMVYLQKENIIDESGMPKERFSAEFPKEGPSILRIQQVVRGDSAAYFCASSPTGQGDYGYTFGSGTRLTVV.

This rearrangement joins TRBV7-9 to TRBJ2-1; the TCRdb D gene call, TRBD1, has no DNA to confirm it. The germline gives CDR1 SEHNR, CDR2 FQNEAQ (reference sequence). The CDR3 has 17 amino acids. This chain's CDR3 is CASSPQGDGGAYNEQFF.

The chain combines TRBV6-5 with TRBJ2-1; TCRdb returns TRBD2, unconfirmable since there is no DNA. CDR3 length: 12 amino acids. Germline V lookup: CDR1 MNHEY, CDR2 SVGAGI. The CDR3 protein is CASSHEGNEQFF.

The V call is TRBV15, the J call TRBJ2-1; no DNA is available, so the TRBD1 call from TCRdb remains unchecked. Germline CDR1 reads LNHNV; CDR2 reads YYDKDF (reference sequence). There are 14 residues in the CDR3. The CDR3: CATSRWGGIDEQFF.

This chain connects TRBV11-2 to TRBJ2-1; TCRdb lists TRBD2, though no DNA is available to test this call. The germline gives CDR1 SGHAT, CDR2 FQNNGV. This CDR3 has 13 residues. CDR3 sequence: CASKRGGYNEQFF.

V usage is TRBV20-1 and J usage is TRBJ2-1; TCRdb proposes TRBD1, but this gene call is untestable without DNA. Germline CDR1 is DFQATT and CDR2 is SNEGSKA (reference sequence). This CDR3 is 13 amino acids long. CDR3 region: CSANRGRGDEQFF.

The genes are TRBV29-1 and TRBJ1-2. Germline CDR1 SQVTM, CDR2 ANQGSEA. CDR3 length: 12 residues. The CDR3 loop reads CSARNEDYGYTF.

The chain combines TRBV6-5 with TRBJ1-1; TCRdb names TRBD1, which stays unverified in the absence of DNA. CDR1 and CDR2 from the germline V gene are MNHEY and SVGAGI. This CDR3 spans 15 amino acids. The chain's CDR3 is CASSYQYRGNTEAFF.

J is TRBJ2-7 and V is TRBV12-3 or TRBV12-4; with no DNA, the TCRdb D assignment of TRBD1 cannot be verified. The CDR3 extends over 16 amino acids. CDR3: CASSPGDSLTSYEQYF.

The chain combines TRBV28 with TRBJ2-7; TCRdb reports TRBD1, a call that lacks DNA to check it against. CDR3 size: 15 residues. The V gene's germline CDR1 is MDHEN and CDR2 SYDVKM. CDR3 amino acids: CASRWDREGNYEQYF.

V and J are TRBV15 and TRBJ2-7. CDR3 length: 13 residues. CDR1 and CDR2 from the germline V gene are LNHNV and YYDKDF (reference sequence). CDR3 sequence: CATSRDYRHEQYF. Drawing the rest from reference TRBV15 and TRBJ2-7, the complete variable domain is DAMVIQNPRYQVTQFGKPVTLSCSQTLNHNVMYWYQQKSSQAPKLLFHYYDKDFNNEADTPDNFQSRRPNTSFCFLDIRSPGLGDTAMYLCATSRDYRHEQYFGPGTRLTVT.

The chain links TRBV29-1 to TRBJ2-7; TCRdb calls TRBD1, which cannot be checked without DNA. CDR3 length: 12 residues. Germline values: CDR1 SQVTM, CDR2 ANQGSEA. The CDR3 loop is CSAQGGVLEQYF.

The chain has TRBV15 and TRBJ1-1; the TCRdb D gene call, TRBD1, has no DNA to confirm it. Germline V gene data show CDR1 as LNHNV and CDR2 as YYDKDF (reference sequence). CDR3 length: 16 amino acids. CDR3 in amino acids: CATSSDLDREYTEAFF.

The chain recombines TRBV29-1 with TRBJ1-2; the D call from TCRdb, TRBD1, cannot be confirmed without DNA. The CDR3 covers 12 residues. Germline assignment: CDR1 SQVTM and CDR2 ANQGSEA. The CDR3 is CSVLGQGRGYTF.

The chain is built from TRBV7-9 and TRBJ1-6. Germline CDR1 reads SEHNR; CDR2 reads FQNEAQ (reference sequence). This CDR3 region has 15 residues. CDR3 protein: CASSDYIQLGSPLHF. The entire variable domain, with the rest obtained from reference TRBV7-9 and TRBJ1-6, is as follows: DTGVSQNPRHKITKRGQNVTFRCDPISEHNRLYWYRQTLGQGPEFLTYFQNEAQLEKSRLLSDRFSAERPKGSFSTLEIQRTEQGDSAMYLCASSDYIQLGSPLHFGNGTRLTVT.

The rearrangement joins TRBV10-3 to TRBJ2-3; TCRdb picks TRBD2, but there is no DNA to check that call. There are 15 residues in the CDR3. Germline CDR1 is ENHRY and CDR2 is SYGVKD. CDR3 loop: CAISASERGIDTQYF.

The chain recombines TRBV27 with TRBJ2-7; TCRdb returns TRBD2, unconfirmable since there is no DNA. From germline, CDR1 is MNHEY and CDR2 SMNVEV (reference sequence). This CDR3 has 13 residues. The CDR3 region is CASSLAGGFEQYF.

V is TRBV6-2 or TRBV6-3 and J is TRBJ2-7. CDR1 and CDR2 from the germline V gene are MNHEY and SVGEGT. This CDR3 spans 12 amino acids. CDR3 in amino acids: CASARETYEQYF.

CDR3 region: CASSYTGVYDEQYF. V and J are TRBV5-5 and TRBJ2-7; the TCRdb D gene call, TRBD1, has no DNA to confirm it. Germline assignment: CDR1 SGHKS and CDR2 YYEKEE (reference sequence). The CDR3 length is 14 residues.